This TCR beta chain is drawn from a study of blood T cell repertoires in COVID-19. The wider study: The United States, Italy and Spain supplied acute and convalescent COVID-19 samples. The analysed material was cDNA or gDNA that came from T cells, B-cell-depleted T cells, or PBMCs.

Original analysis: Amplification from reference gene primers served as the basis for estimated nucleated cell counts. Assay used: immunoSEQ multiplex PCR; TCRdb lists only in-frame clones, some missing. V and J calls and clone size are given by that table; D and trimming were obtained from the DNA. The table has approximately 100,000 clones, 87% seen once. CDR1 is SQVTM, CDR2 ANQGSEA, per germline. V was cut by 6 bases and J by 1 base, with 15 bases left in between. The CDR3 runs to 14 residues. The V and J genes are TRBV29-1 and TRBJ1-1; D is unresolved. Sample: peripheral blood. The clonotype comes from a woman in her twenties or thirties with acute or convalescent COVID-19. In DNA, the CDR3 is TGCAGCGTCGAGACTGAGACGGGGAACACTGAAGCTTTCTTT. Translated, it gives CSVETETGNTEAFF.